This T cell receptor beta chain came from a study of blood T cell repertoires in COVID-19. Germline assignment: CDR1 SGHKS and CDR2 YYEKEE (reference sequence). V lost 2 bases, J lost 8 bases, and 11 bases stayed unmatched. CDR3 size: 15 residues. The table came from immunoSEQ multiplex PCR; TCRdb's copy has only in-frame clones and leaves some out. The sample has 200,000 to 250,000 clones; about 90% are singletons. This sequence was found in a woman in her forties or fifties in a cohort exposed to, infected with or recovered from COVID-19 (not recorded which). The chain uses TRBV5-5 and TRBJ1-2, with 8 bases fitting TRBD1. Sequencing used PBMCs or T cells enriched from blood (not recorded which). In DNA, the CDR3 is TGTGCCAGCAGCTTTACCTCCGACAGGGGTGAAGGCTACACCTTC. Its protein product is CASSFTSDRGEGYTF. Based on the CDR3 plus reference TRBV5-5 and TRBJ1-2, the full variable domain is DAGVTQSPTHLIKTRGQQVTLRCSPISGHKSVSWYQQVLGQGPQFIFQYYEKEERGRGNFPDRFSARQFPNYSSELNVNALLLGDSALYLCASSFTSDRGEGYTFGSGTRLTVV.